Listed below are T cell receptor beta chains from one sample, sequenced in a study of CD8+ T cells in alopecia areata. This table comes from immunoSEQ multiplex PCR, and its TCRdb copy is limited to in-frame clones, with some not included. The sample holds 90,000 to 150,000 clones, roughly two thirds seen once. Sample: CD4+ T cells sorted from blood. The source is a human donor in good health. CDR3s include the opening cysteine and the closing phenylalanine or tryptophan. Each record gives: clone size, J gene, D gene, V gene, CDR3 protein, CDR3 DNA. The D gene is left open where the match is weak. The size of a clone is reported for some rows only, either as once, few or many, or as a class for expanded clones.

size: -; J: TRBJ1-1; D: -; V: TRBV9; CDR3: CASSVAQNTEAFF; DNA: TGTGCCAGCAGCGTAGCACAGAACACTGAAGCTTTCTTT
size: -; J: TRBJ1-5; D: -; V: TRBV7-2; CDR3: CASSSDRQQPQHF; DNA: TGTGCCAGCAGCTCGGACAGACAGCAGCCCCAGCATTTT
size: few; J: TRBJ2-4; D: -; V: TRBV10-3; CDR3: CAISESQLLAKNIQYF; DNA: TGTGCCATCAGTGAGTCTCAGTTACTAGCCAAAAACATTCAGTACTTC
size: -; J: TRBJ1-6; D: -; V: TRBV30; CDR3: CAWSAGYNSPLHF; DNA: TGTGCCTGGAGTGCAGGCTATAATTCACCCCTCCACTTT
size: once; J: TRBJ1-2; D: -; V: TRBV7-2; CDR3: CASSPPGAHYGYTF; DNA: TGTGCCAGCAGCCCGCCGGGGGCCCACTATGGCTACACCTTC
size: -; J: TRBJ1-2; D: -; V: TRBV6-1; CDR3: CASSPGAGYTF; DNA: TGTGCCAGCAGCCCAGGGGCTGGCTACACCTTC
size: -; J: TRBJ1-4; D: -; V: TRBV30; CDR3: CAWSAISNEKLFF; DNA: TGTGCCTGGAGTGCCATTTCCAATGAAAAACTGTTTTTT
size: once; J: TRBJ1-2; D: -; V: TRBV29-1; CDR3: CSVEVMIAITEYGYTF; DNA: TGCAGCGTTGAGGTGATGATAGCCATAACGGAATATGGCTACACCTTC
size: -; J: TRBJ2-3; D: TRBD2; V: TRBV10-1; CDR3: CASSDKTSGGYTDTQYF; DNA: TGCGCCAGCAGTGACAAGACTAGCGGGGGATACACAGATACGCAGTATTTT
size: -; J: TRBJ1-1; D: -; V: TRBV29-1; CDR3: CSERTANTEAFF; DNA: TGCAGCGAACGGACGGCGAACACTGAAGCTTTCTTT
size: few; J: TRBJ1-1; D: -; V: TRBV7-9; CDR3: CASSLEGSTFF; DNA: TGTGCCAGCAGCTTAGAAGGATCCACTTTCTTT
size: -; J: TRBJ2-5; D: TRBD2; V: TRBV9; CDR3: CASAGGSLGETQYF; DNA: TGTGCCAGCGCGGGGGGCTCCCTCGGAGAGACCCAGTACTTC
size: few; J: TRBJ2-2; D: TRBD2; V: TRBV7-9; CDR3: CASSPRGTSGGTGELFF; DNA: TGTGCCAGCAGCCCGCGCGGGACTAGCGGGGGCACCGGGGAGCTGTTTTTT
size: -; J: TRBJ2-2; D: -; V: TRBV30; CDR3: CAWSAQVTGELFF; DNA: TGTGCCTGGAGTGCCCAGGTCACCGGGGAGCTGTTTTTT
size: -; J: TRBJ1-2; D: -; V: TRBV2; CDR3: CASSEWGSGYTF; DNA: TGTGCCAGCAGTGAATGGGGCTCTGGCTACACCTTC
size: -; J: TRBJ1-6; D: -; V: TRBV6-1; CDR3: CASSHQDSPLHF; DNA: TGTGCCAGCAGCCATCAGGATTCACCCCTCCACTTT
size: -; J: TRBJ2-1; D: -; V: TRBV7-2; CDR3: CASSLRGETHNEQFF; DNA: TGTGCCAGCAGCTTAAGGGGGGAGACTCACAATGAGCAGTTCTTC
size: -; J: TRBJ1-2; D: -; V: TRBV29-1; CDR3: CSVDPGIYGYTF; DNA: TGCAGCGTTGATCCGGGGATCTACGGCTACACCTTC
size: -; J: TRBJ2-5; D: -; V: TRBV6-6; CDR3: CASRDGGRTDQETQYF; DNA: TGTGCCAGCAGGGACGGCGGGCGGACCGATCAGGAGACCCAGTACTTC
size: -; J: TRBJ1-1; D: TRBD1; V: TRBV25-1; CDR3: CASSSHRGTEAFF; DNA: TGTGCCAGCAGTAGTCACAGGGGGACTGAAGCTTTCTTT
size: -; J: TRBJ2-2; D: TRBD2; V: TRBV6-1; CDR3: CASTGGGTGELFF; DNA: TGTGCCAGCACCGGGGGGGGCACCGGGGAGCTGTTTTTT
size: -; J: TRBJ1-4; D: -; V: TRBV30; CDR3: CAWSVDWGLGEKLFF; DNA: TGTGCCTGGAGTGTAGATTGGGGTTTAGGTGAAAAACTGTTTTTT
size: once; J: TRBJ1-1; D: -; V: TRBV7-9; CDR3: CASSLGLRQHDTEAFF; DNA: TGTGCCAGCAGCTTAGGGCTGCGACAGCACGACACTGAAGCTTTCTTT
size: -; J: TRBJ1-4; D: -; V: TRBV6-5; CDR3: CASSYSPATNEKLFF; DNA: TGTGCCAGCAGTTACTCCCCAGCAACTAATGAAAAACTGTTTTTT
size: once; J: TRBJ2-7; D: -; V: TRBV18; CDR3: CASSPVPSSYEQYF; DNA: TGTGCCAGCTCACCAGTCCCTAGCTCCTACGAGCAGTACTTC
size: -; J: TRBJ1-2; D: -; V: TRBV2; CDR3: CASNPVPYGYTF; DNA: TGTGCCAGCAATCCAGTTCCCTATGGCTACACCTTC
size: -; J: TRBJ2-7; D: TRBD2; V: TRBV11-2; CDR3: CASSLGQRGDSSYEQYF; DNA: TGTGCCAGCAGCTTAGGCCAGCGGGGCGATAGCTCCTACGAGCAGTACTTC
size: -; J: TRBJ1-2; D: -; V: TRBV7-9; CDR3: CASSLLPDGKSYGYTF; DNA: TGTGCCAGCAGCTTACTACCCGACGGGAAGTCGTATGGCTACACCTTC
size: few; J: TRBJ1-4; D: -; V: TRBV19; CDR3: CASSIDLLGQGTNEKLFF; DNA: TGTGCCAGTAGTATAGATCTGCTGGGCCAGGGGACTAATGAAAAACTGTTTTTT